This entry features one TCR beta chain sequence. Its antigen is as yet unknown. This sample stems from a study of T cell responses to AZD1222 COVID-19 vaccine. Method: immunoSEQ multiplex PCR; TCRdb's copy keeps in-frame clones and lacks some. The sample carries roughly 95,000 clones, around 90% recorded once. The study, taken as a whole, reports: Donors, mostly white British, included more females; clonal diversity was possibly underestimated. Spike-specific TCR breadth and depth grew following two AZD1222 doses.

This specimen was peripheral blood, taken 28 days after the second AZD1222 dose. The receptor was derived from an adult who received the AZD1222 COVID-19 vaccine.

In nucleotides, the CDR3 is TGCGCCAGCAGCTTGCTGGGCGGTTCCTACGAGCAGTACTTC. Translated: CASSLLGGSYEQYF. This chain links TRBV5-1 with TRBJ2-7; D is unclear. V gave up 1 base and J gave up 1 base, with 9 bases separating them. The CDR3 has 14 amino acids. Per the germline V gene, CDR1 is SGHRS and CDR2 is YFSETQ.